This T cell receptor beta chain was obtained from a study of blood T cells in healthy people across ages. Study observations and caveats: In these data, TCR beta diversity tracked strongly with naive T cell percentage. Without sorted subsets, naive and antigen-experienced compartments could not be conclusively compared.

This CDR3 comprises 14 residues. V dropped 6 bases and J dropped 8; count of bases not matched to a gene: 11. In the case of this clonotype: Its antigen is as yet unknown.

Each donor was a healthy Caucasian individual from Russia, aged roughly 6 to 95. Using a J-beta primer mix together with a sample-barcoded 5' primer, a second PCR was run for roughly 6 to 12 cycles. TCRdb re-analysed the 5' RACE reads in MiXCR, keeping a single row per CDR3 protein. Here the sample spans hundreds of thousands of distinct CDR3 sequences, less than 70% being singletons. The sequenced material came from blood. The gene calls are TRBV12-3 or TRBV12-4 and TRBJ1-2; 8 bases align to TRBD1. The source of this sequence is a man older than 75 in good health. The chain's CDR3 is CASSPLDREVGYTF. CDR3 bases: TGTGCCAGCAGCCCCCTGGACAGGGAGGTCGGCTACACCTTC.